These 25 T cell receptor beta chains were all obtained from the same sample, sequenced in a study of T cells in Graves' hyperthyroidism and ophthalmopathy. There were TCR beta CDR3 regions amplified from RNA transcripts. When the TCR CDR3 underwent first-round RT-PCR, the HTBI primer set was used. TCRdb called the multiplex PCR reads again in MiXCR, with one record for every CDR3 protein. The sample shows around 380,000 distinct CDR3 sequences, 13% of them seen only once. The sample comprised blood. The receptors shown here come from a man aged 25-45 years with Graves' hyperthyroidism that later progressed to Graves' ophthalmopathy.

The chain uses TRBV3-1 and TRBJ1-2; D may be TRBD1 (5 bases). CDR1 is LGHDT, CDR2 YNNKEL, per germline (reference sequence). This CDR3 is 15 amino acids long. V lost 0 bases, J lost 8 bases, and 16 bases lay in between. CDR3 sequence: CASSQDYGTGPGYTF. The CDR3 region has the DNA TGTGCCAGCAGCCAAGATTATGGGACCGGGCCAGGCTACACCTTC.

This clonotype appeared a few times. The chain carries TRBV19 and TRBJ1-1; a weak D match, TRBD1 (6 bases). This CDR3 comprises 18 residues. Germline values: CDR1 LNHDA, CDR2 SQIVND (reference sequence). V was shortened by 4 bases and J by 3 bases, with 24 bases between the two germline ends. The CDR3 sequence: CASSNWGPTGHLDTEAFF. The CDR3 DNA follows: TGTGCCAGTAGTAACTGGGGGCCGACAGGTCATTTGGACACTGAAGCTTTCTTT.

At least ten counts were recorded for this clonotype. The chain is built from TRBV20-1 and TRBJ2-7, with TRBD1 matching over 8 bases. There are 13 residues in the CDR3. Germline CDR1 is DFQATT and CDR2 is SNEGSKA (reference sequence). J gave up 1 base and V 5 bases, and 4 bases lay outside the gene matches. The CDR3, as DNA: TGCAGTGCTCTGACAGGGGCGTCCTACGAGCAGTACTTC. Its protein product is CSALTGASYEQYF.

This clonotype was observed many times. The chain joins TRBV28 to TRBJ2-7; D might be TRBD1 (6 bases). CDR1 is MDHEN, CDR2 SYDVKM, per germline. Trimming removed 5 bases at V and 2 bases at J, with 13 bases between. The CDR3 sequence is 14 residues long. The CDR3 coding sequence is TGTGCCAGCAGTCCCGGGACATTCCCCTACGAGCAGTACTTC. This codes for CASSPGTFPYEQYF.

This clonotype was detected only a few times. CDR3 DNA: TGTGCCAGCAGCTTTCGCGGGGACTCTGGAAACACCATATATTTT. This encodes CASSFRGDSGNTIYF. This chain connects TRBV7-9 to TRBJ1-3, with D unclear. Trimming shortened V by 3 bases and J by 0 bases, and 9 bases separated the two germline ends. CDR3 size: 15 residues. The V gene's germline CDR1 is SEHNR and CDR2 FQNEAQ (reference sequence).

At least ten counts were recorded for this clonotype. The V call is TRBV20-1, the J call TRBJ2-5; D could derive from TRBD1 or TRBD2 (5 bases each). CDR1 DFQATT and CDR2 SNEGSKA come from the germline V gene (reference sequence). Trimming removed 6 bases at V and 1 base at J, with 18 bases between. CDR3 length: 15 residues. Here the CDR3 reads CSAAGTLKFQETQYF. For the CDR3, the DNA is TGCAGTGCGGCAGGGACCTTAAAGTTCCAAGAGACCCAGTACTTC.

This clonotype came up a few times. The chain combines TRBV5-1 with TRBJ1-5; D is undetermined. The germline gives CDR1 SGHRS, CDR2 YFSETQ. V lost 4 bases to trimming and J lost 5 bases, with 16 bases between them. The CDR3 sequence is 15 residues long. The CDR3 bases are TGCGCCAGCAGCCTTGACCCTACCGCGGATCAGCCCCAGCATTTT. Protein: CASSLDPTADQPQHF.

The table lists this clonotype with many counts. The V and J genes are TRBV7-9 and TRBJ2-1, with 10 positions matching TRBD1. Germline CDR1 SEHNR, CDR2 FQNEAQ (reference sequence). There are 16 residues in the CDR3. The V segment lost 4 bases and the J segment 2 bases; nucleotides outside the gene matches: 5. The DNA for the CDR3 is TGTGCCAGCAGCTCAAAGGACAGGGGGACCTACAATGAGCAGTTCTTC. The encoded protein is CASSSKDRGTYNEQFF.

This sequence joins TRBV6-1 and TRBJ1-5, with 7 bases aligning to TRBD1. The germline V gene has CDR1 MNHNS and CDR2 SASEGT. This CDR3 contains 15 residues. The trim removed 6 bases at V and 2 bases at J, leaving 7 bases unmatched. DNA of the CDR3: TGTGCCAGCAGCCGAGACGACAGGGGCAATCAGCCCCAGCATTTT. Protein sequence: CASSRDDRGNQPQHF.

This clonotype was observed a few times. This chain connects TRBV4-1 to TRBJ2-1, with D perhaps TRBD1 (6 bases). Between the trimmed V and J ends, which lost 0 bases and 6 bases, there was a span of 12 bases. CDR1 and CDR2 (germline): MGHRA, YSYEKL. This CDR3 is built from 15 residues. The CDR3 DNA sequence: TGCGCCAGCAGCCAAGACGCCAGAGGGGGCAATGAGCAGTTCTTC. It codes for CASSQDARGGNEQFF.

This clonotype has just a few counts. This could be a read error, since a much larger clone is one nucleotide away. This sequence joins TRBV7-9 and TRBJ2-3; tentative D call: TRBD1 (6 bases). V lost 5 bases and J 5 bases, leaving 14 bases between the germline ends. The CDR3 totals 14 residues. Germline loops: CDR1 SEHNR, CDR2 FQNEAQ (reference sequence). This chain's CDR3 is CASSHRNREDTQYF. Written as DNA, the CDR3 is TGTGCCAGCAGCCACCGGAACAGGGAAGATACGCAGTATTTT.

In regard to this clonotype: This may be a read error: a much more frequent sequence differs by one nucleotide. J is TRBJ2-3 and V is TRBV20-1; 15 bases agree with TRBD2. V was pared by 1 base and J by 13 bases, with 9 bases of the junction left unmatched. The germline V gene has CDR1 DFQATT and CDR2 SNEGSKA (reference sequence). The CDR3 runs 15 residues. CDR3 protein: CSARGGLAGGNPKYF. The DNA of the CDR3 is TGCAGTGCTAGAGGGGGACTAGCGGGGGGAAATCCGAAGTATTTT.

This clonotype was seen many times. This chain uses TRBV20-1 with TRBJ2-1; 7 bases agree with TRBD2. V gave up 3 bases and J gave up 2 bases; unmatched junction bases: 7. Germline V CDR1 and CDR2: DFQATT, SNEGSKA (reference sequence). The CDR3 spans 15 residues. The CDR3 loop is CSARASGEPYNEQFF. Here the CDR3 DNA reads TGCAGTGCTAGGGCTAGCGGTGAACCCTACAATGAGCAGTTCTTC.

A few counts support this clonotype. The J gene is TRBJ1-2, the V gene TRBV20-1; D not certain. The V end was cut by 3 bases, the J end by 5 bases, with 16 bases between. The CDR3 extends over 14 amino acids. The germline CDR1 and CDR2 sequences are DFQATT and SNEGSKA (reference sequence). The CDR3, as DNA: TGCAGTGCTAGTAGAGGACTTCTAGGGTATGGCTACACCTTC. It translates to CSASRGLLGYGYTF.

This clonotype has ten or more counts. The chain carries TRBV28 and TRBJ2-5; 9 bases are shared with TRBD2. The germline gives CDR1 MDHEN, CDR2 SYDVKM. The CDR3 contains 14 residues. Germline trimming cut 7 bases from V and 7 bases from J; bases unmatched to any gene: 10. The CDR3 reads CASNPWAGGSTQYF. The CDR3, as DNA: TGTGCCAGCAACCCATGGGCGGGGGGGTCGACCCAGTACTTC.

A few counts support this clonotype. The chain has TRBV11-3 and TRBJ1-3; D is uncertain. Between the trimmed V and J ends, which lost 0 bases and 0 bases, there was a span of 15 bases. The CDR3 totals 18 residues. CDR1 and CDR2 (germline): SGHNT, YENEEA. The chain's CDR3 is CASSLDGQTLSSGNTIYF. CDR3 DNA sequence: TGTGCCAGCAGCTTAGATGGGCAGACACTATCCTCTGGAAACACCATATATTTT. The full variable domain, rest sourced from reference TRBV11-3 and TRBJ1-3, is EAGVVQSPRYKIIEKKQPVAFWCNPISGHNTLYWYLQNLGQGPELLIRYENEEAVDDSQLPKDRFSAERLKGVDSTLKIQPAELGDSAVYLCASSLDGQTLSSGNTIYFGEGSWLTVV.

Many counts were recorded for this clonotype. This chain connects TRBV30 to TRBJ2-7; 9 positions match TRBD1. This CDR3 has 12 amino acids. Per germline, CDR1 GTSNPN and CDR2 SVGIG (reference sequence). V shed 4 bases, J shed 6 bases, and the junction held 4 bases outside the gene matches. DNA of the CDR3: TGTGCCTGGAAGGACAGGGGAGCCGAGCAGTACTTC. Amino acids: CAWKDRGAEQYF.

There are a few counts of this clonotype. The chain has TRBV6-4 and TRBJ2-3; 11 nucleotides align to TRBD2. Germline-derived CDR1 and CDR2 are MRHNA and SNTAGT. This CDR3 has 16 amino acids. Unmatched junction bases numbered 1, after V lost 0 bases and J lost 2 bases. CDR3 in amino acids: CASSDSSGGATDTQYF. Here the CDR3 DNA reads TGTGCCAGCAGTGACTCTAGCGGGGGGGCCACAGATACGCAGTATTTT.

This clonotype showed up many times. V is TRBV12-3 or TRBV12-4 and J is TRBJ1-2; TRBD1 matches at 8 bases. J gave up 8 bases and V 5 bases, and 7 bases lay outside the gene matches. This CDR3 comprises 13 residues. CDR3 nucleotides: TGTGCCAGCAGTCGGACAGGGTTTAACGGCTACACCTTC. Residues: CASSRTGFNGYTF.

Regarding this clonotype: A much larger clone lies a single base off, so this may be a read error. The chain uses TRBV7-2 and TRBJ2-7, with D possibly matching TRBD1 (6 bases). Germline V gene lookup returns CDR1 SGHTA and CDR2 FQGNSA. The CDR3 loop spans 15 amino acids. V was cut by 5 bases and J by 5 bases, with 19 bases left in between. CDR3 region: CASSRLQGTDDEQYF. CDR3 nucleotides: TGTGCCAGCAGCCGGTTACAGGGCACCGACGACGAGCAGTACTTC.

Here the CDR3 reads CASSNDERMGYTF. The CDR3 bases are TGTGCCAGCAGCAACGATGAGAGGATGGGCTACACCTTC. The V call is TRBV5-6, the J call TRBJ1-2; D is uncertain. Trimming pared 4 bases from V and 8 bases from J, leaving 15 bases between. From germline, CDR1 is SGHDT and CDR2 YYEEEE. This CDR3 contains 13 residues.

The V call is TRBV29-1, the J call TRBJ2-3; 7 nucleotides agree with TRBD1. J lost 2 bases, V lost 8 bases, and 7 bases had no gene match. CDR1 is SQVTM, CDR2 ANQGSEA, per germline. The CDR3 runs to 13 residues. The CDR3 sequence: CSIPGQLTDTQYF. For the CDR3, the DNA is TGCAGCATTCCGGGACAGCTCACAGATACGCAGTATTTT.

A few counts support this clonotype. J is TRBJ1-2 and V is TRBV6-5, with no clear D. The CDR3 extends over 15 amino acids. Germline-derived CDR1 and CDR2 are MNHEY and SVGAGI. V was shortened by 7 bases and J by 6 bases, with 21 bases between the two germline ends. The CDR3 here is CASTFRPTSNDGYTF. DNA for the CDR3: TGTGCCAGCACGTTTCGGCCCACCTCAAACGATGGCTACACCTTC.

There are many counts of this clonotype. CDR3 region: CSATDGYGYTF. The CDR3 nucleotides are TGCAGTGCCACGGACGGCTATGGCTACACCTTC. V and J are TRBV20-1 and TRBJ1-2; D gene ambiguous. The CDR3 contains 11 residues. Trimming left V 6 bases short and J 4 bases short, with 9 bases between. Germline CDR1 and CDR2: DFQATT and SNEGSKA (reference sequence).

This chain uses TRBV5-1 with TRBJ1-2; the D gene is possibly TRBD1 (6 bases). V was clipped by 0 bases and J by 2 bases, with 11 bases between them. The germline gives CDR1 SGHRS, CDR2 YFSETQ. The CDR3 spans 15 residues. Written as DNA, the CDR3 is TGCGCCAGCAGCTTGGATTTTGACAGGAACTATGGCTACACCTTC. It specifies CASSLDFDRNYGYTF. The full variable domain, rest sourced from reference TRBV5-1 and TRBJ1-2, is KAGVTQTPRYLIKTRGQQVTLSCSPISGHRSVSWYQQTPGQGLQFLFEYFSETQRNKGNFPGRFSGRQFSNSRSEMNVSTLELGDSALYLCASSLDFDRNYGYTFGSGTRLTVV.